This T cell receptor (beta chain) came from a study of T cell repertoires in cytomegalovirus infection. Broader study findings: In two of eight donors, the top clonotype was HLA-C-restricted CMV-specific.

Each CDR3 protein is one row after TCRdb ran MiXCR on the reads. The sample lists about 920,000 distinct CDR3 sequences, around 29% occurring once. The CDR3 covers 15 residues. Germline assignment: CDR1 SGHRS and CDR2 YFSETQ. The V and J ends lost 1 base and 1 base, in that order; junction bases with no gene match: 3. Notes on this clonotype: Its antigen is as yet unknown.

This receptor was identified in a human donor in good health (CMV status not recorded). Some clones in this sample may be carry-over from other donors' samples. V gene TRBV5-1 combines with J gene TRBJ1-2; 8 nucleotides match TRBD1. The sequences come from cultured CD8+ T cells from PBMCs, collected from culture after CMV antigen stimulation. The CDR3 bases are TGCGCCAGCAGCTTGAGACAGGGGCTTAACTATGGCTACACCTTC. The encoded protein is CASSLRQGLNYGYTF.